This T cell receptor (beta chain) derives from a study of early T cells in non-severe SARS-CoV-2 infection. Individually, cDNA molecules had unique molecular identifiers attached to them. One entry per CDR3 protein results from TCRdb running MiXCR on the 5' RACE reads. Found here are around 100,000 distinct CDR3 sequences, about 12% of them singletons; the top ten hold about 6%. As for this clonotype: This clone may be a read error of a much larger clone one base away.

This CDR3 has 16 amino acids. CDR1 and CDR2 (germline): LGHNA, YSLEER. Sequencing was performed on whole blood. V and J are TRBV4-3 and TRBJ1-1; 7 nucleotides agree with TRBD1. This TCR was recovered from an adult who was a healthcare worker with PCR-confirmed SARS-CoV-2 infection or an uninfected control (not recorded which). CDR3 protein: CTSSQGLGQEFTEAFF. The CDR3 nucleotides read TGCACCAGCAGCCAAGGTCTCGGACAGGAGTTCACTGAAGCTTTCTTT.